The 7 T cell receptor beta chains given below trace back to one sample, sequenced in a study of human T cells and chemical hapten exposure. Time point in this sample: pre-sensitization, week 0. The sample's treatment: therapeutic diphenylcyclopropenone sensitization with weekly scalp DPC. Via MiXCR, TCRdb re-called the RACE reads, giving one row per CDR3 protein. The table has around 380,000 distinct CDR3 sequences, about 5% seen once. The sample consisted of whole blood, taken in connection with sensitization to the hapten diphenylcyclopropenone (DPC). All receptors come from a woman in her late teens or twenties with alopecia areata. Some clones in this sample may be carry-over from other donors' samples.

Ten or more counts support this clonotype. J is TRBJ2-3 and V is TRBV10-3; D possibly corresponds to TRBD2 (6 bases). Germline V CDR1 and CDR2: ENHRY, SYGVKD. The V gene lost 4 bases and the J gene lost 6 bases, with 14 bases spanning the gap. This CDR3 is built from 14 residues. The CDR3 bases are TGTGCCATCAGTGCCCGGGACTTCTCGGATACGCAGTATTTT. The encoded protein is CAISARDFSDTQYF.

This clonotype was seen a handful of times. The chain uses TRBV3-1 and TRBJ1-1, with D perhaps TRBD1 (6 bases). Trimming shortened V by 6 bases and J by 5 bases, and 19 bases separated the two germline ends. The CDR3 is made up of 15 amino acids. Germline V gene sequence: CDR1 LGHDT, CDR2 YNNKEL (reference sequence). CDR3 residues: CASSPRGPTGTEAFF. DNA for the CDR3: TGTGCCAGCAGTCCCAGGGGCCCCACGGGGACTGAAGCTTTCTTT.

This clonotype was found many times. This chain joins TRBV12-3 or TRBV12-4 and TRBJ2-2; 8 bases line up with TRBD2. CDR3 length: 14 residues. J gave up 6 bases and V 4 bases, and 4 bases lay outside the gene matches. Written as DNA, the CDR3 is TGTGCCAGCAGTTCTGGACTAGCACCCGGGGAGCTGTTTTTT. Encoded protein: CASSSGLAPGELFF.

As regards this clonotype: With a much larger clone just one base away, this may be a read error. The chain has TRBV29-1 and TRBJ1-2; D ambiguous. CDR1 and CDR2 from the germline V gene are SQVTM and ANQGSEA. The CDR3 covers 10 residues. Written as DNA, the CDR3 is TGCAGCGTCGCGATAAATGGCTACTCCTTC. Translating it yields CSVAINGYSF.

The rearrangement joins TRBV20-1 to TRBJ1-1; no clear D. Germline assignment: CDR1 DFQATT and CDR2 SNEGSKA (reference sequence). The CDR3 loop spans 15 amino acids. The V gene lost 3 bases and the J gene lost 0 bases, with 14 bases spanning the gap. CDR3 protein: CSASPLMELNTEAFF. Here the CDR3 DNA reads TGCAGTGCTAGCCCTTTGATGGAGCTGAACACTGAAGCTTTCTTT.

The table lists this clonotype with many counts. The CDR3 nucleotides are TGTGCCAGCAGCTTAGTAGGAGCTGGGGGTCAGCCCCAGCATTTT. Protein sequence: CASSLVGAGGQPQHF. V is TRBV7-9 and J is TRBJ1-5; maybe TRBD1 (5 bases). V was trimmed by 1 base and J by 6 bases, leaving 13 bases between them. This CDR3 is built from 15 residues. Looked up from germline, CDR1 is SEHNR and CDR2 is FQNEAQ (reference sequence).

This clonotype occurred a few times. The rearrangement uses TRBV7-8 and TRBJ1-1; no firm D call. Germline V lookup: CDR1 SGHVS, CDR2 FQNEAQ. Trimming shortened V by 4 bases and J by 10 bases, and 16 bases separated the two germline ends. The CDR3 is 13 residues long. CDR3 nucleotide sequence: TGTGCCAGCAGCTCCGGGCAGCTCATTAGAGCTTTCTTT. It yields the protein CASSSGQLIRAFF. The full variable domain, its missing parts supplied by reference TRBV7-8 and TRBJ1-1, is GAGVSQSPRYKVAKRGQDVALRCDPISGHVSLFWYQQALGQGPEFLTYFQNEAQLDKSGLPSDRFFAERPEGSVSTLKIQRTQQEDSAVYLCASSSGQLIRAFFGQGTRLTVV.